Judged by abundance, the clone carrying this T cell receptor beta chain is medium-sized. Its antigen is as yet unknown. Each cDNA molecule in the library carried unique molecular identifiers. Per the original methods: Sequenced samples showed a median of approximately 100,000 TCRs each, with counts running from roughly 23,000 to 700,000. In TCRdb, the RACE reads were re-called with MiXCR into one record per CDR3 protein. TCRdb's processing, not the study's, gives the V and J calls here. The sample holds around 62,000 distinct CDR3 sequences, about 7% seen once. V was pared by 3 bases and J by 5 bases, with 13 bases between. CDR3 size: 14 residues. Germline V lookup: CDR1 MDHEN, CDR2 SYDVKM. The data were obtained in a study of human T cells and chemical hapten exposure. As for the study in general: Patch testing placed 0.01% DPC on the upper back, with readings at 6 days. Broader study findings: Donors, who had alopecia, may show an immune response that differs from healthy people's.

As to time point: pre-sensitization, week 0. Stated treatment: therapeutic diphenylcyclopropenone sensitization with weekly scalp DPC. The rearrangement links TRBV28 to TRBJ1-2, with D hard to call. The TCR comes from a young woman with alopecia areata. Some clones in this sample may be carry-over from other donors' samples. The sample in question was whole blood, obtained in connection with sensitization to the hapten diphenylcyclopropenone (DPC). CDR3 sequence reads: CASSFESQPYGYTF. CDR3 DNA: TGTGCCAGCAGTTTCGAGTCCCAACCTTATGGCTACACCTTC.